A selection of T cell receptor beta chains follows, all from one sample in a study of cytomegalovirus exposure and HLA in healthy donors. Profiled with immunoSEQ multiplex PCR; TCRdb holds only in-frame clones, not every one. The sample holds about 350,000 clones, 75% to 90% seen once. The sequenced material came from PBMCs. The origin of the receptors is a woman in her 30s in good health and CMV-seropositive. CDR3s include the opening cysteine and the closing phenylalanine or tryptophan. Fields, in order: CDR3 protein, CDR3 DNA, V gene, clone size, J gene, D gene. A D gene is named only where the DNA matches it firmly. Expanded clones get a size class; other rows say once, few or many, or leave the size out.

CASSLGQVTEAFF	TGTGCCAGCAGCTTAGGGCAGGTCACTGAAGCTTTCTTT	TRBV7-9	few	TRBJ1-1	.
CASSQSQGSTDTQYF	TGCGCCAGCAGCCAGAGTCAGGGGAGCACAGATACGCAGTATTTT	TRBV4-3	.	TRBJ2-3	.
CASSQRTSSYEQYF	TGTGCCAGCAGCCAACGGACGTCCTCCTACGAGCAGTACTTC	TRBV7-6	.	TRBJ2-7	.
CASSFGDLLHF	TGTGCCAGCAGCTTTGGGGACCTCCTCCACTTT	TRBV7-9	.	TRBJ1-6	.
CASSVDGGGGAYEQYF	TGTGCCAGCAGCGTAGATGGCGGGGGGGGAGCCTACGAGCAGTACTTC	TRBV9	.	TRBJ2-7	TRBD2
CASSLGRSFYEQYF	TGTGCCAGCAGCTTAGGACGCAGTTTCTACGAGCAGTACTTC	TRBV13	.	TRBJ2-7	.
CATSRDPDRGIYGYTF	TGTGCCACCAGCAGAGATCCCGACAGGGGAATCTATGGCTACACCTTC	TRBV15	.	TRBJ1-2	TRBD1
CASSPPVDTQYF	TGTGCCAGCTCACCGCCCGTTGATACGCAGTATTTT	TRBV18	.	TRBJ2-3	.
CASLDSSGANVLTF	TGTGCCAGCTTGGACAGCTCTGGGGCCAACGTCCTGACTTTC	TRBV7-2	.	TRBJ2-6	.
CASSLGTGRNSGNTIYF	TGTGCCAGCAGCTTAGGCACGGGACGAAACTCTGGAAACACCATATATTTT	TRBV7-2	.	TRBJ1-3	.
CASSSTRVGSYNEQFF	TGCGCCAGCAGCAGTACCAGGGTGGGCTCCTACAATGAGCAGTTCTTC	TRBV5-1	.	TRBJ2-1	.
CAISEGLGSGPETQYF	TGTGCCATCAGTGAGGGTCTGGGTAGCGGCCCAGAGACCCAGTACTTC	TRBV10-3	.	TRBJ2-5	.
CASSKGTGGDYGYTF	TGTGCCAGCAGTAAAGGGACGGGAGGGGACTATGGCTACACCTTC	TRBV28	.	TRBJ1-2	.
CANRGQREKLFF	TGTGCCAACAGGGGGCAGAGAGAAAAACTGTTTTTT	TRBV30	.	TRBJ1-4	TRBD1
CASDKTGTGGYEQYF	TGTGCCAGTGACAAAACCGGGACAGGGGGGTACGAGCAGTACTTC	TRBV19	once	TRBJ2-7	TRBD1
CASSNSTGGNYGYTF	TGCGCCAGCAGCAACTCGACAGGCGGTAACTATGGCTACACCTTC	TRBV5-1	.	TRBJ1-2	.
CASSGGGVTEKLFF	TGTGCCAGCAGTGGGGGAGGGGTAACTGAAAAACTGTTTTTT	TRBV28	.	TRBJ1-4	.
CASSLAATNTEAFF	TGTGCCAGCAGCTTGGCCGCGACAAATACTGAAGCTTTCTTT	TRBV5-8	.	TRBJ1-1	.
CASSLSGTGGFEQYF	TGTGCCAGCAGCTTAAGTGGGACAGGGGGTTTCGAGCAGTACTTC	TRBV7-6	.	TRBJ2-7	TRBD1
CASSYRAGGGNSPLHF	TGTGCCAGCAGTTACCGGGCAGGTGGTGGAAATTCACCCCTCCACTTT	TRBV28	.	TRBJ1-6	.
CASRFGQGAGEQYF	TGTGCCAGCAGATTTGGACAGGGCGCTGGGGAGCAGTACTTC	TRBV5-6	.	TRBJ2-7	TRBD1
CASSLEAGRDYGYTF	TGTGCCAGCAGCTTAGAGGCAGGGAGGGACTATGGCTACACCTTC	TRBV11-3	.	TRBJ1-2	.
CASSLAGIAYEQYF	TGTGCCAGCAGCTTAGCGGGGATCGCCTACGAGCAGTACTTC	TRBV7-8	.	TRBJ2-7	.
CASSQDSGGSSYEQYF	TGCGCCAGCAGCCAAGATTCTGGCGGGAGCTCCTACGAGCAGTACTTC	TRBV4-3	once	TRBJ2-7	TRBD2
CASSLSAGGVPGELFF	TGTGCCAGCAGTTTATCTGCGGGAGGCGTTCCCGGGGAGCTGTTTTTT	TRBV27	once	TRBJ2-2	TRBD2
CASSLASGQGLYEQYF	TGCGCCAGCAGCTTGGCCTCTGGACAGGGTTTATACGAGCAGTACTTC	TRBV5-1	.	TRBJ2-7	TRBD1
CASAQYTSGRRGISYNEQFF	TGTGCCAGCGCCCAATACACTAGCGGGAGGAGGGGGATCTCCTACAATGAGCAGTTCTTC	TRBV28	.	TRBJ2-1	TRBD2
CASSLAHLANYGYTF	TGTGCCAGCAGCTTGGCACATTTAGCTAACTATGGCTACACCTTC	TRBV5-6	.	TRBJ1-2	.
CASSSRQGTYEQYF	TGTGCCAGCAGCTCCCGACAGGGGACCTACGAGCAGTACTTC	TRBV7-3	.	TRBJ2-7	TRBD1
CASSYETGETYEQYF	TGTGCCAGCAGTTATGAGACAGGGGAAACCTACGAGCAGTACTTC	TRBV5-4	.	TRBJ2-7	TRBD1
CASSSIGQSSSYEQYF	TGTGCCAGCAGTTCCATAGGACAGTCGAGCTCCTACGAGCAGTACTTC	TRBV6-5	.	TRBJ2-7	.
CASSLMGSGGADEQFF	TGTGCCAGCAGCTTAATGGGAAGCGGGGGGGCCGATGAGCAGTTCTTC	TRBV7-6	.	TRBJ2-1	TRBD2
CASSSPGGGAFF	TGTGCCAGCAGCTCCCCGGGGGGGGGAGCTTTCTTT	TRBV7-6	.	TRBJ1-1	.
CSPDLCGGAPAGELFF	TGCAGCCCGGATTTGTGCGGGGGGGCGCCGGCCGGGGAGCTGTTTTTT	TRBV29-1	once	TRBJ2-2	TRBD2
CASSFPVGLDQPQHF	TGTGCCAGCAGTTTTCCCGTCGGCCTAGATCAGCCCCAGCATTTT	TRBV28	.	TRBJ1-5	.
CASSRGQGFYEQYF	TGTGCCAGCAGTAGGGGACAGGGGTTCTACGAGCAGTACTTC	TRBV6-5	.	TRBJ2-7	TRBD1
CASTPDRVFEKLFF	TGTGCCAGCACCCCGGACAGGGTTTTTGAAAAACTGTTTTTT	TRBV2	.	TRBJ1-4	TRBD1